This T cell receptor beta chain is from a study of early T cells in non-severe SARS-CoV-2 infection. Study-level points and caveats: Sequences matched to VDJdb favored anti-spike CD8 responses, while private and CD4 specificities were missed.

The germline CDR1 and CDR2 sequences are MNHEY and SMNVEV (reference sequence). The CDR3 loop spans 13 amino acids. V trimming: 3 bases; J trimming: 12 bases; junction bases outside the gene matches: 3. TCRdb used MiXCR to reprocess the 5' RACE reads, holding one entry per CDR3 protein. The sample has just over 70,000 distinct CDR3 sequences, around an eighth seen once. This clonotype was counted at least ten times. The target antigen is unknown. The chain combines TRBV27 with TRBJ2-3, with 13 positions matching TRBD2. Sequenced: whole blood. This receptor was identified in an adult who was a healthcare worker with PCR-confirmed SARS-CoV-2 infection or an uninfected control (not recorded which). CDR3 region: CASSLTSGRLQYF. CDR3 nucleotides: TGTGCCAGCAGTTTGACTAGCGGGAGGCTACAGTATTTT.